A single sample is the source of the 20 T cell receptor beta chains below, sequenced in a study of T cell changes during pregnancy in multiple sclerosis (dated by TCRdb to between 2019 and 2020). The library was built by means of the immunoSEQ multiplex PCR assay. Held by TCRdb, this immuneACCESS table contains in-frame sequences only and omits some clones. Under half of the omission traces to an unresolved V gene where checked; the cause of the rest is unknown. This sample is represented by 90,000 or so clones; roughly nine tenths of them were singletons. More than 1.5% of the sample is taken by the ten largest. This material consisted of peripheral blood, taken in the first trimester of pregnancy. The receptors shown here come from a female donor with multiple sclerosis, enrolled in a pregnancy study.

This chain links TRBV7-7 with TRBJ2-2, with TRBD1 matching 9 bases. CDR1 is SSHAT and CDR2 is FNYEAQ in the germline V gene (reference sequence). The junction had 3 bases not matched to a gene; V was cut back by 5 bases and J by 2 bases. The CDR3 has 15 amino acids. DNA for the CDR3: TGTGCCAGCAGCGCGACAGGGGGAAACACCGGGGAGCTGTTTTTT. Residues: CASSATGGNTGELFF.

This clone has just one count. The chain couples TRBV5-6 to TRBJ2-1; D gene unclear. CDR3 size: 12 residues. Germline CDR1 SGHDT, CDR2 YYEEEE. V was cut by 0 bases and J by 8 bases, with 6 bases left in between. In DNA form, the CDR3 reads TGTGCCAGCAGCTTGGTTGGCTATGAGCAGTTCTTC. Translating it yields CASSLVGYEQFF.

V usage is TRBV9 and J usage is TRBJ2-2, with a weak D call TRBD2 (6 bases). In germline, CDR1 is SGDLS, CDR2 YYNGEE. This CDR3 region has 13 residues. The germline V and J ends were trimmed by 4 bases and 5 bases, with 9 bases remaining between them. Here the CDR3 reads CASSISGTGELFF. Written as DNA, the CDR3 is TGTGCCAGCAGCATAAGCGGGACCGGGGAGCTGTTTTTT.

The CDR3 reads CASSGMRDSYGYTF. The CDR3 region has the DNA TGTGCCAGCAGCGGAATGCGGGACAGCTATGGCTACACCTTC. The rearrangement uses TRBV7-3 and TRBJ1-2; 7 bases match TRBD1. Germline V gene sequence: CDR1 SGHTA, CDR2 FQGTGA. The CDR3 length is 14 residues. With 5 bases clipped from V and 4 bases from J, the junction kept 7 bases outside the gene matches.

This chain uses TRBV5-4 with TRBJ2-7, with D possibly matching TRBD2 (6 bases). Germline V gene sequence: CDR1 SGHNT, CDR2 YYREEE (reference sequence). The V end lost 5 bases, the J end lost 1 base, and 10 bases lay between the germline ends. This CDR3 is 13 amino acids long. This CDR3 is CASSRGLSYEQYF. The CDR3 nucleotides read TGTGCCAGCAGTCGGGGGTTATCCTACGAGCAGTACTTC.

The chain recombines TRBV25-1 with TRBJ1-1; 8 bases fit TRBD1. V gave up 6 bases and J gave up 1 base; unmatched junction bases: 7. The CDR3 spans 15 residues. From germline, CDR1 is MGHDK and CDR2 SYGVNS. The CDR3 DNA follows: TGTGCCAGCAGGGGGGAGACAGGGGAGAACACTGAAGCTTTCTTT. Protein sequence: CASRGETGENTEAFF.

The gene calls are TRBV9 and TRBJ1-1; TRBD1 is a possible D gene (6 bases). V dropped 0 bases and J dropped 5 bases, with 8 bases sitting between them. Germline V gene data show CDR1 as SGDLS and CDR2 as YYNGEE. This CDR3 has 13 residues. The CDR3 region has the DNA TGTGCCAGCAGCGTAGACAGGGTTACTGAAGCTTTCTTT. Translated, it gives CASSVDRVTEAFF.

The chain joins TRBV9 to TRBJ2-2; maybe TRBD1 (7 bases). The germline CDR1 and CDR2 sequences are SGDLS and YYNGEE. The CDR3 is made up of 16 amino acids. V shed 6 bases and J shed 5 bases, with 20 bases lying between them. The CDR3 DNA is TGTGCCAGCAATCCATCCAGGGGGGCATGGACCGGGGAGCTGTTTTTT. This sequence encodes CASNPSRGAWTGELFF.

The chain uses TRBV15 and TRBJ2-7; 9 bases are shared with TRBD1. The CDR3 runs 16 residues. The germline V gene encodes CDR1 LNHNV and CDR2 YYDKDF (reference sequence). J was trimmed by 0 bases and V by 1 base; bases with no gene match: 4. The CDR3 DNA reads as TGTGCCACCAGCAGAGGTGGGACAGGGACCTCCTACGAGCAGTACTTC. Translated, it gives CATSRGGTGTSYEQYF.

The CDR3 is CASSNSGSSGNQPQHF. CDR3 nucleotide sequence: TGTGCCAGTAGTAATTCGGGGAGCTCAGGCAATCAGCCCCAGCATTTT. This chain joins TRBV19 and TRBJ1-5; no definite D call. Germline-derived CDR1 and CDR2 are LNHDA and SQIVND (reference sequence). CDR3 length equals 16 residues. V was clipped by 4 bases and J by 2 bases, with 15 bases between them.

The V and J genes are TRBV4-1 and TRBJ2-5; D unresolved. CDR3 length equals 11 residues. Per the germline V gene, CDR1 is MGHRA and CDR2 is YSYEKL. Trimming shortened V by 3 bases and J by 5 bases, and 4 bases separated the two germline ends. The CDR3 protein is CASSQRETQYF. The CDR3 DNA sequence: TGCGCCAGCAGCCAGAGGGAGACCCAGTACTTC.

The chain joins TRBV11-3 to TRBJ2-1; D might be TRBD2 (6 bases). The CDR3 loop spans 15 amino acids. Between the trimmed V and J ends, which lost 5 bases and 0 bases, there was a span of 11 bases. Looked up from germline, CDR1 is SGHNT and CDR2 is YENEEA. For the CDR3, the DNA is TGTGCCAGCAGCCCCGGGACTTCCTCCTACAATGAGCAGTTCTTC. Its protein product is CASSPGTSSYNEQFF. Together with reference TRBV11-3 and TRBJ2-1, the CDR3 gives the full variable domain: EAGVVQSPRYKIIEKKQPVAFWCNPISGHNTLYWYLQNLGQGPELLIRYENEEAVDDSQLPKDRFSAERLKGVDSTLKIQPAELGDSAVYLCASSPGTSSYNEQFFGPGTRLTVL.

The rearrangement uses TRBV5-4 and TRBJ2-7, with a possible D match to TRBD2 (6 bases). CDR3 size: 14 residues. Germline V gene lookup returns CDR1 SGHNT and CDR2 YYREEE (reference sequence). Trimming left V 2 bases short and J 3 bases short, with 12 bases between. The chain's CDR3 is CASSFSGTVYEQYF. In DNA, the CDR3 is TGTGCCAGCAGCTTTTCCGGGACTGTCTACGAGCAGTACTTC.

V and J are TRBV30 and TRBJ2-3; D gene unclear. CDR3 length equals 13 residues. The V gene lost 4 bases and the J gene lost 5 bases, with 13 bases spanning the gap. Germline CDR1 reads GTSNPN; CDR2 reads SVGIG (reference sequence). CDR3 in DNA: TGTGCCTGGACTAGGATAGTTCAAGATACGCAGTATTTT. This translates into CAWTRIVQDTQYF.

The rearrangement links TRBV30 to TRBJ1-1; 10 bases match TRBD1. The V gene end was trimmed by 2 bases and the J gene end by 5 bases; junction bases not matched to a gene: 14. The CDR3 is 17 residues long. Germline V lookup: CDR1 GTSNPN, CDR2 SVGIG (reference sequence). This CDR3 is CAWSRRFDRGRRTEAFF. CDR3 coding DNA: TGTGCCTGGAGTAGAAGATTCGACAGGGGGCGGCGTACTGAAGCTTTCTTT.

The chain links TRBV15 to TRBJ1-1; a weak D match, TRBD1 (5 bases). From germline, CDR1 is LNHNV and CDR2 YYDKDF (reference sequence). This CDR3 region has 15 residues. V lost 1 base and J lost 1, with 10 bases in between. The chain's CDR3 is CATSRVRGQNTEAFF. The CDR3 region has the DNA TGTGCCACCAGCAGAGTACGTGGACAGAACACTGAAGCTTTCTTT. Complete variable domain (other parts from reference TRBV15 and TRBJ1-1): DAMVIQNPRYQVTQFGKPVTLSCSQTLNHNVMYWYQQKSSQAPKLLFHYYDKDFNNEADTPDNFQSRRPNTSFCFLDIRSPGLGDTAMYLCATSRVRGQNTEAFFGQGTRLTVV.

CDR3 region: CASSSNPLETQYF. For the CDR3, the DNA is TGCGCCAGCAGCTCCAATCCACTAGAGACCCAGTACTTC. This chain uses TRBV5-1 with TRBJ2-5; D not certain. This CDR3 has 13 residues. Between the trimmed V and J ends, which lost 3 bases and 4 bases, there was a span of 10 bases. Germline values: CDR1 SGHRS, CDR2 YFSETQ.

CDR3 sequence reads: CASRGGPRYTF. The CDR3 DNA reads as TGCGCCAGCAGGGGGGGACCTCGCTACACCTTC. J is TRBJ1-2 and V is TRBV10-2, with a tentative D call TRBD1 (5 bases). Germline CDR1 and CDR2: WSHSY and SAAADI. Between the trimmed V and J ends, which lost 6 bases and 9 bases, there was a span of 11 bases. This CDR3 has 11 residues.

The rearrangement uses TRBV4-1 and TRBJ2-7, with a tentative D call TRBD1 (6 bases). Germline CDR1 MGHRA, CDR2 YSYEKL. The CDR3 covers 12 residues. V dropped 0 bases and J dropped 7 bases, with 7 bases sitting between them. The CDR3 region is CASSQDRGEQYF. The CDR3 DNA reads TGCGCCAGCAGCCAAGATAGGGGGGAGCAGTACTTC.

This chain connects TRBV15 to TRBJ2-7; 7 nucleotides match TRBD1. The ends lost 0 bases at V and 1 base at J; junction bases unmatched: 12. The CDR3 runs to 18 residues. CDR1 and CDR2 (germline): LNHNV, YYDKDF (reference sequence). The CDR3 DNA is TGTGCCACCAGCAGAGATAGGACAGGCTCCCTGAGATCCTACGAGCAGTACTTC. Protein: CATSRDRTGSLRSYEQYF.